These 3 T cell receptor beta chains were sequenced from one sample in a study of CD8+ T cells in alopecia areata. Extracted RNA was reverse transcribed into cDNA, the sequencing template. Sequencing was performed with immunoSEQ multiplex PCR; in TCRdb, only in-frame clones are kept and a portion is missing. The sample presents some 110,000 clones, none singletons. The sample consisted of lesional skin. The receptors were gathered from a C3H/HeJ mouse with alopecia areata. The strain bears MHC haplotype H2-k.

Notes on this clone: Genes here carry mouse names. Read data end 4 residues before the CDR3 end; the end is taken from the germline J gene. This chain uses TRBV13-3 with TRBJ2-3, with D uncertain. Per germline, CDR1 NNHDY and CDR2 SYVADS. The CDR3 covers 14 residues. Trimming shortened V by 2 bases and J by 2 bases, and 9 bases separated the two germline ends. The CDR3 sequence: CASSESGTAETLYF. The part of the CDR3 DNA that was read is TGTGCCAGCAGTGAAAGTGGTACTGCAGAA.

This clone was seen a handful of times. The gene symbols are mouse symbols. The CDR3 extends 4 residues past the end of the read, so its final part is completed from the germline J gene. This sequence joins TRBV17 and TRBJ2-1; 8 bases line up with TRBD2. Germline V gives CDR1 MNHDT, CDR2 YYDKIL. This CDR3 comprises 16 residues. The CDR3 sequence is CASSRDRGGAGAEQFF. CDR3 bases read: TGTGCTAGCAGTAGAGATCGGGGGGGCGCAGGAGCT. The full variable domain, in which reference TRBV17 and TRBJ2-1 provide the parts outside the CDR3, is DTTVKQNPRYKLARVGKPVNLICSQTMNHDTMYWYQKKPNQAPKLLLFYYDKILNREADTFEKFQSSRPNNSFCSLYIGSAGLEYSAMYLCASSRDRGGAGAEQFFGPGTRLTVL.

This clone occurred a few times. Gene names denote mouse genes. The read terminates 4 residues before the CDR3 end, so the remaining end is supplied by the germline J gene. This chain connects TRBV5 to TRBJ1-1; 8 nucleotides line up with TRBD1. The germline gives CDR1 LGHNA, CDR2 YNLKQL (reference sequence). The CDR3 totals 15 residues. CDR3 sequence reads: CASSQDGSGGAEVFF. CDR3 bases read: TGTGCCAGCAGCCAAGATGGGTCAGGGGGCGCA.